This TCR beta chain was documented in a study of T cells in Graves' hyperthyroidism and ophthalmopathy. Patients counted as stable if ophthalmopathy did not develop within 18 months. Uncontrolled infection, other autoimmune disease, pregnancy or lactation led to exclusion. Notes on the study in general: A 13 V-J model separated ophthalmopathy from stable hyperthyroidism.

Amplification of TCR beta CDR3 regions was performed using RNA transcripts as template. HTBI primers were used for first-round RT-PCR of the TCR CDR3. A single record per CDR3 protein comes from TCRdb applying MiXCR to the multiplex PCR reads. Here the sample spans around 520,000 distinct CDR3 sequences, approximately 14% being singletons. The CDR3 covers 12 residues. V lost 7 bases and J 4 bases, leaving 10 bases between the germline ends. Germline-derived CDR1 and CDR2 are MNHNS and SASEGT. This clonotype was picked up a small number of times. Its antigen is unknown. The genes are TRBV6-1 and TRBJ1-2, with D tentatively TRBD1 (5 bases). This clonotype originated in a woman aged 18-29 years with Graves' hyperthyroidism. Sample: blood. CDR3 sequence (DNA): TGTGCCAGCAACTGGAGGGGCTATGGCTACACCTTC. This gives the protein CASNWRGYGYTF.